This T cell receptor beta chain was sequenced during a study of OX40 agonist ivuxolimab in advanced cancers. As for the study in general: The drug used for patients, ivuxolimab, was an agonistic anti-OX40 (CD134) antibody. Previous treatment with anti-PD-1, anti-PD-L1 or anti-CTLA-4 therapy was allowed; over 35% had received some.

The V end lost 2 bases, the J end lost 3 bases, and 17 bases lay between the germline ends. The CDR3 covers 16 residues. Germline values: CDR1 MGHRA, CDR2 YSYEKL. Repertoires were generated with immunoSEQ multiplex PCR, while TCRdb's copy carries only in-frame clones and drops some. The sample has around 15,000 clones; 60% to 85% are singletons. With baseline, cycle 4 day 1, and cycle 7 day 1 as timepoints, blood was sampled. This receptor was obtained from an adult with an advanced solid tumor such as melanoma, head and neck, liver or kidney cancer. The chain recombines TRBV4-1 with TRBJ2-7; D may be TRBD1 (5 bases). The material sequenced was CD4+ or CD8+ T cells sorted from blood, taken in a trial of the OX40 agonist ivuxolimab. The CDR3 region has the DNA TGCGCCAGCAGCCAACACCTCTCAGGGTCAAGCTACGAGCAGTACTTC. Translating gives CASSQHLSGSSYEQYF.